Listed below are T cell receptor beta chains from one sample, sequenced in a study of T cells in Graves' hyperthyroidism and ophthalmopathy. TCRdb redid the calling of the multiplex PCR reads with MiXCR, one entry per CDR3 protein. The table has about 400,000 distinct CDR3 sequences, more than 15% seen once. The sequenced sample was blood. These receptors all stem from a woman between 18 and 29 years old with Graves' hyperthyroidism. Each CDR3 is given with its conserved first and last residue.

>TRBV7-2|TRBJ2-7
CASSSGLAGGREQYF
>TRBV30|TRBJ2-7
CAWTSIYEQYF
>TRBV5-1|TRBJ2-3
CASSLLGPRTDTQYF
>TRBV6-5|TRBJ2-7
CASSYSAGWGYEQYF
>TRBV12-3/TRBV12-4|TRBJ1-6
CASSLIGDSPLHF
>TRBV10-3|TRBJ2-7
CAISGQGSAAYEQYF
>TRBV28|TRBJ1-2
CASSRSPADYGYTF
>TRBV6-2/TRBV6-3|TRBJ2-3
CASSYPRRGLAYRGGTDTQYF
>TRBV6-2/TRBV6-3|TRBJ2-7
CASNDPGTYEQYF
>TRBV4-1|TRBJ1-5
CASSLPGRRAGNQPQHF
>TRBV3-1|TRBJ2-3
CASSQCSAYTQYF
>TRBV2|TRBJ2-5
CASKAQETQYF
>TRBV3-1|TRBJ2-3
CASSPHSGLELDTQYF
>TRBV6-1|TRBJ2-7
CASSGRDLGYEQYF
>TRBV12-3/TRBV12-4|TRBJ1-2
CASSSFDSMWADGYTF